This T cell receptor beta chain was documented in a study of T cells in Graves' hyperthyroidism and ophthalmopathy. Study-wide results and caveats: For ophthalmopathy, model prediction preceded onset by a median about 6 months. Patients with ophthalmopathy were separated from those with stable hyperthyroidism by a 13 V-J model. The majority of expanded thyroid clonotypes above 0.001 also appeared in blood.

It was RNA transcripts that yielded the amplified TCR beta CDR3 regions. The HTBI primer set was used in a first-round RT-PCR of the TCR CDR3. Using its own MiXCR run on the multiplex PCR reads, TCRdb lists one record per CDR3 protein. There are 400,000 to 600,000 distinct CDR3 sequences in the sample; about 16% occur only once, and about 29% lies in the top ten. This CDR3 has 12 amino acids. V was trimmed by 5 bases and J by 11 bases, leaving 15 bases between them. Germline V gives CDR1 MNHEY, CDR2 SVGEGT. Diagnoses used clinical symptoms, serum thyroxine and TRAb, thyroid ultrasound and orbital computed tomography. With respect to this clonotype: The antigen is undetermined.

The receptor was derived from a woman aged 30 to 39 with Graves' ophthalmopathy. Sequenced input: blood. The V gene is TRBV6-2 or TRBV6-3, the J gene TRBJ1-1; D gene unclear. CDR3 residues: CASSDGRGEAFF. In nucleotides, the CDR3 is TGTGCCAGCAGTGACGGACGCGGGGAGGCTTTCTTT.